This T cell receptor beta chain derives from a study of CD8+ T cells in alopecia areata. Across the study: A 6-month period off drug followed tofacitinib, which lasted 6 to 18 months.

This clone came up once. V gave up 4 bases and J gave up 4 bases, with 9 bases separating them. Germline CDR1 reads SGHRS; CDR2 reads YFSETQ. The CDR3 has 14 residues. After isolation, RNA underwent reverse transcription to generate cDNA as the sequencing template. The data were produced by immunoSEQ multiplex PCR, yet TCRdb's version contains in-frame clones alone and is incomplete. This sample carries about 150,000 clones, around 55% of them seen once, and the ten largest clones take approximately 20%. The receptor's source is a human donor with alopecia areata. The genes are TRBV5-1 and TRBJ2-6; D ambiguous. Sequenced here: CD8+ T cells sorted from blood, sampled at week 0. The CDR3 protein is CASSNKAGANVLTF. DNA of the CDR3: TGCGCCAGCAGCAACAAGGCGGGGGCCAACGTCCTGACTTTC. Together with reference TRBV5-1 and TRBJ2-6, the CDR3 gives the full variable domain: KAGVTQTPRYLIKTRGQQVTLSCSPISGHRSVSWYQQTPGQGLQFLFEYFSETQRNKGNFPGRFSGRQFSNSRSEMNVSTLELGDSALYLCASSNKAGANVLTFGAGSRLTVL.